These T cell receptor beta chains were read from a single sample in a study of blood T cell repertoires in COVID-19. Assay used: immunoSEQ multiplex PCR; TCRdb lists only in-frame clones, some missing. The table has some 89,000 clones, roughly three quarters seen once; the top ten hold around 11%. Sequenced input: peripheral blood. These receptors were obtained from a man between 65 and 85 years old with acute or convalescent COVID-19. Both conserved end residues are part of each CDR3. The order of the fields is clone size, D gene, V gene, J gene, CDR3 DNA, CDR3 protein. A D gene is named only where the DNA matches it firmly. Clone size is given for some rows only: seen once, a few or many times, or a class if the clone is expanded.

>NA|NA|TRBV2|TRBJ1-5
TGTGCCAGCAGTGAGGGGGGGTATAGCAATCAGCCCCAGCATTTT
CASSEGGYSNQPQHF
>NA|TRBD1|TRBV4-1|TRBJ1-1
TGCGCCAGCAGCCGCCAGACCGGGACAGGGAACACTGAAGCTTTCTTT
CASSRQTGTGNTEAFF
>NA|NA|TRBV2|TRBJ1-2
TGTGCCAGCAGTGAAGCTCGAGCCTCTAACTATGGCTACACCTTC
CASSEARASNYGYTF
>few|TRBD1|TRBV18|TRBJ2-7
TGTGCCAGCTCTGGGGACAGCTACGAGCAGTACTTC
CASSGDSYEQYF
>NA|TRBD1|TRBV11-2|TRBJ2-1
TGTGCCAGCAGCTTAGCCCCCCGGACAGGAGACAATGAGCAGTTCTTC
CASSLAPRTGDNEQFF
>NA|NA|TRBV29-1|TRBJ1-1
TGCAGCGTTGCAGGGGTGAACACTGAAGCTTTCTTT
CSVAGVNTEAFF
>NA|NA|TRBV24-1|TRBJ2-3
TGTGCCACCAGTGATTCGGGATTTCGAGATACGCAGTATTTT
CATSDSGFRDTQYF
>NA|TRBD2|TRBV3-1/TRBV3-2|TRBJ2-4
TGTGCCAGCAGCCTTGGGGCGGGGGGGCTTGAAAACATTCAGTACTTC
CASSLGAGGLENIQYF
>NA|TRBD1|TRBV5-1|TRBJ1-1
TGCGCCAGCAGCTTGGAGGGCAGGGGGTACGCTGAAGCTTTCTTT
CASSLEGRGYAEAFF
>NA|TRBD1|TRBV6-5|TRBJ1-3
TGTGCCAGCAGTTCAGGGGACAGCTCTGGAAACACCATATATTTT
CASSSGDSSGNTIYF
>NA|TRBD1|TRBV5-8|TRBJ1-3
TGTGCCAGCAGCTGGCCCGGGACAGGGGACCACACCATATATTTT
CASSWPGTGDHTIYF
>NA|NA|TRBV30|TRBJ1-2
TGTGCCTGGAGGGAGGGGCGAGGGAACTATGGCTACACCTTC
CAWREGRGNYGYTF
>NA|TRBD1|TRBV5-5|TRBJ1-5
TGTGCCAGCAGCTGGGGAGGACAGGGTAGCAATCAGCCCCAGCATTTT
CASSWGGQGSNQPQHF
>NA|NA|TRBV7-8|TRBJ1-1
TGTGCCAGCAGCTTAGGGGCAGGGTACACTGAAGCTTTCTTT
CASSLGAGYTEAFF
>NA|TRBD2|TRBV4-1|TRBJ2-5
TGCGCCAGCAGCGGGATCGGGGGGGGTCAAGAGACCCAGTACTTC
CASSGIGGGQETQYF